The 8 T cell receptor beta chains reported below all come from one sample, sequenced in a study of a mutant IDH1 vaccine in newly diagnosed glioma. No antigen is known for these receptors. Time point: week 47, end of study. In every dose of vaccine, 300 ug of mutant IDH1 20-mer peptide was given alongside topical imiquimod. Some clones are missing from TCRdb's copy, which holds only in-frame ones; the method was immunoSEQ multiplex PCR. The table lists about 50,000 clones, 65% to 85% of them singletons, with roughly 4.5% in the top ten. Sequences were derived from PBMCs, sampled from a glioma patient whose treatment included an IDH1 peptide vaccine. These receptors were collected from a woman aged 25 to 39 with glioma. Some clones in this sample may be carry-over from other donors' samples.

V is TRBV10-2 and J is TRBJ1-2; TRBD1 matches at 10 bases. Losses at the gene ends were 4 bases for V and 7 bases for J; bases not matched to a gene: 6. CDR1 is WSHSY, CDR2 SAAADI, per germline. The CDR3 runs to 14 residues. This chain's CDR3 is CASSVMTGGGGYTF. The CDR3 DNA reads TGCGCCAGCAGTGTCATGACAGGGGGCGGTGGCTACACCTTC.

CDR3 nucleotides: TGCAGCATCTTTTCCGGGGGGAACACTGAAGCTTTCTTT. This encodes CSIFSGGNTEAFF. The rearrangement uses TRBV29-1 and TRBJ1-1; a weak D match, TRBD1 (5 bases). Trimming left V 8 bases short and J 1 base short, with 14 bases between. The CDR3 is 13 amino acids. Germline V lookup: CDR1 SQVTM, CDR2 ANQGSEA.

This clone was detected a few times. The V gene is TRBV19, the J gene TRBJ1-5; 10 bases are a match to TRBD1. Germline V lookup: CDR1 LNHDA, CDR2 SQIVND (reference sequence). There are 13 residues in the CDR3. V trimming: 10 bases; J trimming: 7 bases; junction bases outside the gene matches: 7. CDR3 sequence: CATGTGARQPQHF. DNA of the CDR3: TGTGCCACCGGGACAGGGGCGAGGCAGCCCCAGCATTTT.

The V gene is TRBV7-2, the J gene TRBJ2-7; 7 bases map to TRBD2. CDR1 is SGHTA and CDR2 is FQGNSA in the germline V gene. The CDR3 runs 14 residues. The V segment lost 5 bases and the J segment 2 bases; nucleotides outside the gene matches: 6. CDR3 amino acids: CASSPLASTYEQYF. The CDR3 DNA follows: TGTGCCAGCAGCCCACTAGCGTCTACCTACGAGCAGTACTTC.

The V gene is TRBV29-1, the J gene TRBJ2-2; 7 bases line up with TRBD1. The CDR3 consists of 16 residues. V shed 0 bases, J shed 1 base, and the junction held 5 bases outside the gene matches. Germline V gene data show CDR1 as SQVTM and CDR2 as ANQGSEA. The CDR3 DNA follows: TGCAGCGTTGAAGAAGGGGACAGCTGGAACACCGGGGAGCTGTTTTTT. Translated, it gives CSVEEGDSWNTGELFF.

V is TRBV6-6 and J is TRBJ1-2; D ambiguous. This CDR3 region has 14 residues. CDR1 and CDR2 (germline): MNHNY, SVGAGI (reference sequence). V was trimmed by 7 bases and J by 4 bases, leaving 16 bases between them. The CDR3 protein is CASTSNRNFYGYTF. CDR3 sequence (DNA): TGTGCCAGCACCAGTAACAGAAATTTCTATGGCTACACCTTC.

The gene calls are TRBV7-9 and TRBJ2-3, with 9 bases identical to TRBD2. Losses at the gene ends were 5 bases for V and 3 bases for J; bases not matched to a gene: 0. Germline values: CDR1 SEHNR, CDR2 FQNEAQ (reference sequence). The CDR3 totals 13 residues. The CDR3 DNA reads TGTGCCAGCAGCGCGGGAGGGACAGATACGCAGTATTTT. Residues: CASSAGGTDTQYF.

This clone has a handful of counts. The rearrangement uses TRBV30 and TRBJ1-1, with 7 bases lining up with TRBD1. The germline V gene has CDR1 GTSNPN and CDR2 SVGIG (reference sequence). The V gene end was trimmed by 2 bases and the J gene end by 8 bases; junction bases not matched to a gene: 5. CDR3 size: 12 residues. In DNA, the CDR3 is TGTGCCTGGAGTACCCAGACAGGGGAAGCTTTCTTT. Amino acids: CAWSTQTGEAFF.